Listed below are T cell receptor beta chains from one sample, sequenced in a study of blood T cell repertoires in COVID-19. This table comes from immunoSEQ multiplex PCR, and its TCRdb copy is limited to in-frame clones, with some not included. The data show approximately 60,000 clones, over 80% seen once. The sample consisted of peripheral blood. The receptors shown here come from a woman over 75 with acute or convalescent COVID-19. Each CDR3 is given with its conserved first and last residue. The D gene is left open where the match is weak. Not every row has a clone size; where given, it reads once, few, many or a size class.

once	.	TRBV29-1	TRBJ1-1	CSVDEGLNTEAFF	TGCAGCGTTGACGAGGGATTGAACACTGAAGCTTTCTTT
.	.	TRBV3-1/TRBV3-2	TRBJ2-7	CASSYKSYEQYF	TGTGCCAGCAGCTACAAATCCTACGAGCAGTACTTC
once	TRBD1	TRBV5-1	TRBJ2-7	CASSLRTGTGPTYEQYF	TGCGCCAGCAGCCTAAGGACCGGGACAGGGCCGACCTACGAGCAGTACTTC
.	.	TRBV25-1	TRBJ1-3	CASSVGAVSGNTIYF	TGTGCCAGCAGTGTGGGGGCGGTCTCTGGAAACACCATATATTTT
.	TRBD1	TRBV7-2	TRBJ2-7	CASSLPGQGREQYF	TGTGCCAGCAGCCTACCGGGACAGGGGAGAGAGCAGTACTTC
.	TRBD2	TRBV7-2	TRBJ2-3	CASSQKRGGGTDTQYF	TGTGCCAGCAGCCAAAAGCGGGGGGGAGGGACAGATACGCAGTATTTT
.	TRBD1	TRBV6-6	TRBJ2-1	CASSLTGGTYNEQFF	TGTGCCAGCAGCCTGACAGGGGGCACCTACAATGAGCAGTTCTTC
.	.	TRBV5-1	TRBJ1-1	CASSFGGSNTEAFF	TGCGCCAGCAGCTTTGGGGGGTCGAACACTGAAGCTTTCTTT
.	.	TRBV4-2	TRBJ1-4	CASSQEGPRRATNEKLFF	TGTGCCAGCAGCCAAGAGGGTCCCCGGAGGGCAACTAATGAAAAACTGTTTTTT
.	.	TRBV24-1	TRBJ2-1	CATSDFGGEQFF	TGTGCCACCAGTGATTTTGGCGGTGAGCAGTTCTTC
.	.	TRBV7-6	TRBJ2-7	CASSSIRGLGYEQYF	TGTGCCAGCAGCTCAATCAGGGGTCTTGGCTACGAGCAGTACTTC
.	TRBD2	TRBV18	TRBJ2-1	CASSPPLAGGSSEQFF	TGTGCCAGCTCACCACCCCTAGCGGGGGGTTCCAGTGAGCAGTTCTTC
.	TRBD1	TRBV18	TRBJ2-7	CASSPTGDEQYF	TGTGCCAGCTCACCTACAGGGGACGAGCAGTACTTC
.	.	TRBV24-1	TRBJ1-4	CATSDRGELEKLFF	TGTGCCACCAGTGACCGCGGGGAATTAGAAAAACTGTTTTTT
.	.	TRBV27	TRBJ2-7	CASSLGGQSKKQYF	TGTGCCAGCAGTTTGGGGGGACAGAGTAAAAAGCAGTACTTC
.	TRBD1	TRBV11-2	TRBJ2-1	CASSPLTGKRGDEQFF	TGTGCCAGCAGCCCCCTGACAGGGAAAAGAGGCGATGAGCAGTTCTTC
.	.	TRBV24-1	TRBJ1-1	CATSAGNTEAFF	TGTGCCACCAGTGCAGGGAATACTGAAGCTTTCTTT
.	.	TRBV5-1	TRBJ1-4	CASSLSQGNSEKLFF	TGCGCCAGCAGCTTGTCCCAGGGGAATAGTGAAAAACTGTTTTTT
.	.	TRBV6-5	TRBJ1-2	CASSPDSIRPYGYTF	TGTGCCAGCAGCCCGGACAGTATTCGGCCCTATGGCTACACCTTC
.	TRBD1	TRBV6-5	TRBJ1-1	CASSWTGAMNTEAFF	TGTGCCAGCAGTTGGACAGGGGCCATGAACACTGAAGCTTTCTTT
.	TRBD1	TRBV3-1/TRBV3-2	TRBJ2-7	CASSQEGQGRSEQYF	TGTGCCAGCAGCCAAGAGGGACAGGGACGTAGCGAGCAGTACTTC
once	TRBD1	TRBV27	TRBJ2-1	CASSSKGQGAFNEQFF	TGTGCCAGCAGTTCAAAGGGACAGGGGGCGTTCAATGAGCAGTTCTTC
few	TRBD1	TRBV6-6	TRBJ2-1	CATSPLRQGVGEQFF	TGTGCCACCAGTCCGTTGAGACAGGGGGTAGGTGAGCAGTTCTTC
.	TRBD2	TRBV28	TRBJ2-1	CASSSLLAGLSSFYNEQFF	TGTGCCAGCAGTTCGTTACTAGCGGGGCTCTCATCCTTCTACAATGAGCAGTTCTTC
.	TRBD1	TRBV9	TRBJ1-1	CASSVGMGQGYTEAFF	TGTGCCAGCAGCGTAGGGATGGGACAGGGTTACACTGAAGCTTTCTTT
.	.	TRBV25-1	TRBJ1-5	CASSNRDQPQHF	TGTGCCAGCAGTAACCGGGATCAGCCCCAGCATTTT
.	.	TRBV5-8	TRBJ2-7	CASSWGGEREWDIEQYF	TGTGCCAGCAGCTGGGGGGGCGAGAGGGAATGGGATATCGAGCAGTACTTC
once	TRBD1	TRBV18	TRBJ1-5	CASSPGQGGQPQHF	TGTGCCAGCTCACCGGGACAGGGGGGTCAGCCCCAGCATTTT
.	.	TRBV6-5	TRBJ1-4	CASSQTATNEKLFF	TGTGCCAGCAGTCAAACTGCAACTAATGAAAAACTGTTTTTT
.	.	TRBV4-3	TRBJ2-2	CASSQGAKAGELFF	TGCGCCAGCAGCCAAGGAGCGAAGGCCGGGGAGCTGTTTTTT
few	.	TRBV7-9	TRBJ2-1	CASSLDSEQFF	TGTGCCAGCAGTTTGGACTCCGAGCAGTTCTTC
once	TRBD2	TRBV27	TRBJ2-1	CASSLWLAGGQQGNEQFF	TGTGCCAGCAGTTTGTGGCTAGCGGGAGGGCAACAGGGCAATGAGCAGTTCTTC
.	.	TRBV5-8	TRBJ2-1	CASSLLAGNPYNEQFF	TGTGCCAGCAGCTTGCTCGCGGGTAACCCCTACAATGAGCAGTTCTTC
.	.	TRBV7-2	TRBJ1-3	CASSRGGGMGNTIYF	TGTGCCAGCAGCCGCGGCGGGGGCATGGGGAACACCATATATTTT
.	TRBD2	TRBV9	TRBJ2-7	CASSVGFGLVDEQYF	TGTGCCAGCAGCGTAGGTTTCGGACTAGTCGATGAGCAGTACTTC
.	.	TRBV11-3	TRBJ1-1	CASSSPPNTEAFF	TGTGCCAGCAGCTCCCCCCCTAACACTGAAGCTTTCTTT
once	TRBD2	TRBV18	TRBJ2-7	CASSRKVLAGGYSYEQYF	TGTGCCAGCTCACGAAAGGTGCTAGCGGGAGGTTACTCCTACGAGCAGTACTTC
once	TRBD2	TRBV6-4	TRBJ2-5	CASSESSGGKETQYF	TGTGCCAGCAGTGAATCTAGCGGGGGGAAAGAGACCCAGTACTTC
.	.	TRBV7-3	TRBJ2-1	CASSPTGGSYNEQFF	TGTGCCAGCAGCCCTACCGGGGGCTCCTACAATGAGCAGTTCTTC
.	.	TRBV21-1	TRBJ1-4	CASSVRGGVRSNEKLFF	TGTGCCAGCAGCGTCCGGGGGGGTGTGAGGTCTAATGAAAAACTGTTTTTT
.	TRBD2	TRBV3-1/TRBV3-2	TRBJ2-7	CASSHLAGGYEQYF	TGTGCCAGCAGCCATTTAGCGGGAGGATACGAGCAGTACTTC
.	.	TRBV7-3	TRBJ2-2	CASSRGTGSSSGELFF	TGTGCCAGCAGCCGGGGAACAGGGTCGTCGTCCGGGGAGCTGTTTTTT
.	.	TRBV5-1	TRBJ2-2	CASSPSMGGTGELFF	TGCGCCAGCAGCCCGTCGATGGGGGGCACCGGGGAGCTGTTTTTT
once	TRBD1	TRBV4-2	TRBJ1-1	CASSPRGQIYTEAFF	TGTGCCAGCAGCCCCCGGGGACAGATCTACACTGAAGCTTTCTTT
.	TRBD1	TRBV10-1	TRBJ1-5	CARWTGGNNQPQHF	TGCGCCAGATGGACAGGGGGGAACAATCAGCCCCAGCATTTT